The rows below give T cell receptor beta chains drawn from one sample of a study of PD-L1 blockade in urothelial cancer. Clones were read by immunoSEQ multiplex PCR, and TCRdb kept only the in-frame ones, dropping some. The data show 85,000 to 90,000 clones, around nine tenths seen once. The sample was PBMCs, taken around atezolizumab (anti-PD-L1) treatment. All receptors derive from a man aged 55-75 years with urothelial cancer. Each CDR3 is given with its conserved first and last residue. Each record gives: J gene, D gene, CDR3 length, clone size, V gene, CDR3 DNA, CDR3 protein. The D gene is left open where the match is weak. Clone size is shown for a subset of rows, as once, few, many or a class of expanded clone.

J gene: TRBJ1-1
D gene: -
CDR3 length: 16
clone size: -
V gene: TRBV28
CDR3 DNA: TGTGCCAGCAGTTCCTTCGTAGATGGGCCGAACACTGAAGCTTTCTTT
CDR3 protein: CASSSFVDGPNTEAFF

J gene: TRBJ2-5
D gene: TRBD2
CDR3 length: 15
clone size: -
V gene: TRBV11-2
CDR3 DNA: TGTGCCAGCAGAAACCCCCAGGGAGGGCAGGAGACCCAGTACTTC
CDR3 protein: CASRNPQGGQETQYF

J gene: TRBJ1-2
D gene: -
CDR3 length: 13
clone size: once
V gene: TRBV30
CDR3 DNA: TGTGCCTGGAGTGTTGGACTCCCAAGGGGCTACACCTTC
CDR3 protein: CAWSVGLPRGYTF

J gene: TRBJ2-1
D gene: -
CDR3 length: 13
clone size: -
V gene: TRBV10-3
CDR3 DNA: TGTGCCATCAGTGAGTCACCGGGAGCGGAAAAGTTCTTC
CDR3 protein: CAISESPGAEKFF

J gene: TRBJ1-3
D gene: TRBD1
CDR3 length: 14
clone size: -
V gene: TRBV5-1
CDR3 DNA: TGCGCCAGCAGCGACGGGACAGGGGGAAACACCATATATTTT
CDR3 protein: CASSDGTGGNTIYF

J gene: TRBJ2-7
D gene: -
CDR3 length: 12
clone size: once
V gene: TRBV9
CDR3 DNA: TGTGCCAGCAGCGGAGGAGGGGACGAGCAGTACTTC
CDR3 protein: CASSGGGDEQYF

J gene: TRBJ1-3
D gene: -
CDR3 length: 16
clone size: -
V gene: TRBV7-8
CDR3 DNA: TGTGCCAGCAGCTTCATGAGGACAGCGAATGGAAACACCATATATTTT
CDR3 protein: CASSFMRTANGNTIYF

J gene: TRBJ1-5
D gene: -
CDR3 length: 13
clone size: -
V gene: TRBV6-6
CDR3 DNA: TGTGCCAGCAGTTACTCCCAGAATCAGCCCCAGCATTTT
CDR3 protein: CASSYSQNQPQHF

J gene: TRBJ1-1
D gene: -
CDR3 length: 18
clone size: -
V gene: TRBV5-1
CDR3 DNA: TGCGCCAGCAGCTTATCCTGGGGGCAGAACTTCTTCAACACTGAAGCTTTCTTT
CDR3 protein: CASSLSWGQNFFNTEAFF

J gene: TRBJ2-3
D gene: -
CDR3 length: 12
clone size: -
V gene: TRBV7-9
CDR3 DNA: TGTGCCAGCAGCCCAGGGCCAGATACGCAGTATTTT
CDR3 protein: CASSPGPDTQYF

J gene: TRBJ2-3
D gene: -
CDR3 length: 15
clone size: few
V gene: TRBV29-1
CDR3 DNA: TGCAGCGTGGGGGGGACACCTACCCACACAGATACGCAGTATTTT
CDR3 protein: CSVGGTPTHTDTQYF

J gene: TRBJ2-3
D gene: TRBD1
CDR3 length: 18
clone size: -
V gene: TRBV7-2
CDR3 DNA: TGTGCCAGCAGCTTAGCGAACGTGGGGACAGCTACCTCAGATACGCAGTATTTT
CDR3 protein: CASSLANVGTATSDTQYF

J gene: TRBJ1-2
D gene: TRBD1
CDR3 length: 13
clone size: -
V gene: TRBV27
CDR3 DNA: TGTGCCAGCAGTAACGGACAGGGATATGGCTACACCTTC
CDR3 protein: CASSNGQGYGYTF

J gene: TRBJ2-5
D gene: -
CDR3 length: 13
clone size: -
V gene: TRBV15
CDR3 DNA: TGTGCCACCGCGCAGGGGAGACAAGAGACCCAGTACTTC
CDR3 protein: CATAQGRQETQYF

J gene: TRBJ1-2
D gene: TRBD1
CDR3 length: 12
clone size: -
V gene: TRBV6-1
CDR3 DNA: TGTGCCAGCTGGACAGGTTTAGGGGGCTACACCTTC
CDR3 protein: CASWTGLGGYTF

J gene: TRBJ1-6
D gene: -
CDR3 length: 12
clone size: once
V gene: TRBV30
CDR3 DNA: TGTGCCTGGAGTGATCAGGGGATTCTCCTCCACTTT
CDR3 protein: CAWSDQGILLHF

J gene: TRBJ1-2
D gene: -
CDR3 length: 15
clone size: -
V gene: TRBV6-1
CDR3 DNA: TGTGCCAGCAGTGAAGTAGAAGGGGAGGGTAATGGCTACACCTTC
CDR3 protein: CASSEVEGEGNGYTF